Shown below are 17 T cell receptor beta chains from a single sample sequenced in a study of blood T cell repertoires in COVID-19. Only in-frame clones appear in the TCRdb table, and some are missing; sequencing was by immunoSEQ multiplex PCR. The repertoire holds approximately 220,000 clones, 80% to 90% seen once, with about 4.6% in the top ten. The sequenced sample was PBMCs or T cells enriched from blood (not recorded which). Source of these receptors: a woman aged 50 to 65 who had been exposed to COVID-19.

This clone was seen once. The genes are TRBV19 and TRBJ1-3; 9 nucleotides agree with TRBD1. The CDR3 is 14 residues long. The V segment lost 6 bases and the J segment 3 bases; nucleotides outside the gene matches: 3. Germline V CDR1 and CDR2: LNHDA, SQIVND (reference sequence). The CDR3 nucleotides read TGTGCCAGTAGCACAGGGGGCGGTGGAAACACCATATATTTT. It encodes CASSTGGGGNTIYF.

The chain has TRBV21-1 and TRBJ2-7; the D call TRBD2 from the table was never checked on the DNA. TRBV21-1 is tagged as a pseudogene. CDR3 length: 13 amino acids. The CDR3 reads CASSQGRTYEQYF. Written as DNA, the CDR3 is TGTGCCAGCAGCCAAGGGAGAACCTACGAGCAGTACTTC.

The chain carries TRBV5-5 and TRBJ1-5; D ambiguous. The V and J ends lost 0 bases and 0 bases respectively, with 7 bases between them. The CDR3 loop spans 15 amino acids. Germline V gene sequence: CDR1 SGHKS, CDR2 YYEKEE (reference sequence). The CDR3 reads CASSLAGNSNQPQHF. The CDR3 DNA is TGTGCCAGCAGCTTGGCCGGTAATAGCAATCAGCCCCAGCATTTT.

This clone turned up a few times. The chain couples TRBV2 to TRBJ1-5; D not certain. The germline V and J ends were trimmed by 0 bases and 7 bases, with 13 bases remaining between them. This CDR3 is built from 15 residues. CDR1 and CDR2 from the germline V gene are SNHLY and FYNNEI. DNA for the CDR3: TGTGCCAGCAGTGAAGCACTGCTACCAGGACAGCCCCAGCATTTT. It codes for CASSEALLPGQPQHF.

This CDR3 is CASSQEWGDVSYEQYF. The CDR3 DNA is TGCGCCAGCAGCCAAGAGTGGGGGGACGTCTCCTACGAGCAGTACTTC. The chain carries TRBV4-1 and TRBJ2-7; D is possibly TRBD2 (6 bases). This CDR3 comprises 16 residues. The ends were cut back, 0 bases at V and 0 bases at J, with 12 bases in the middle. The germline V gene has CDR1 MGHRA and CDR2 YSYEKL.

J is TRBJ1-3 and V is TRBV11-2; D remains ambiguous. Between the trimmed V and J ends, which lost 5 bases and 1 base, there was a span of 18 bases. This CDR3 spans 17 amino acids. CDR1 and CDR2 (germline): SGHAT, FQNNGV. The CDR3 loop reads CASSPLTGLRSGNTIYF. The CDR3 DNA sequence: TGTGCCAGCAGCCCCCTCACGGGGTTGCGGTCTGGAAACACCATATATTTT.

This chain links TRBV10-3 with TRBJ1-3; D unresolved. The V and J ends lost 4 bases and 0 bases respectively, with 7 bases between them. The germline CDR1 and CDR2 sequences are ENHRY and SYGVKD. The CDR3 runs to 14 residues. The CDR3 region is CAISVSGSGNTIYF. The CDR3 bases are TGTGCCATCAGTGTCAGCGGCTCTGGAAACACCATATATTTT.

The chain combines TRBV24-1 with TRBJ2-7, with a possible D match to TRBD1 (6 bases). This CDR3 is built from 13 residues. Germline lookup yields CDR1 KGHDR and CDR2 SFDVKD. Trimming took off 9 bases at V and 4 bases at J, with 15 bases between the two ends. The CDR3 reads CATSGHLGYEQYF. The CDR3 nucleotides are TGTGCCACCTCGGGACACCTAGGGTACGAGCAGTACTTC.

This clone occurred once. The V gene is TRBV6-1, the J gene TRBJ1-5, with D maybe TRBD1 (5 bases). V was pared by 3 bases and J by 2 bases, with 14 bases between. This CDR3 region has 16 residues. Germline V gene sequence: CDR1 MNHNS, CDR2 SASEGT. The CDR3 DNA reads TGTGCCAGCAGTGAGGTCCAGGGTAGTGGCAATCAGCCCCAGCATTTT. Translated: CASSEVQGSGNQPQHF.

The V call is TRBV4-3, the J call TRBJ1-2; TRBD1 is a possible D gene (6 bases). V lost 4 bases, J lost 5 bases, and 23 bases lay in between. The CDR3 is 17 amino acids. Germline loops: CDR1 LGHNA, CDR2 YSLEER. The chain's CDR3 is CASSRGGSVGTTYGYTF. The CDR3 DNA reads TGCGCCAGCAGCCGCGGGGGCTCCGTTGGTACTACTTATGGCTACACCTTC.

This rearrangement joins TRBV3-1 (or the pseudogene TRBV3-2) to TRBJ2-3; 10 nucleotides agree with TRBD2. CDR1 and CDR2 from the germline V gene are LGHDT and YNNKEL (reference sequence). J gave up 2 bases and V 4 bases, and 6 bases lay outside the gene matches. This CDR3 spans 16 amino acids. The CDR3 protein is CASSLVLAGYTDTQYF. The CDR3 nucleotides are TGTGCCAGCAGCCTTGTACTAGCGGGATACACAGATACGCAGTATTTT.

The V and J genes are TRBV10-3 and TRBJ2-7; 9 nucleotides align to TRBD1. J was trimmed by 0 bases and V by 4 bases; bases with no gene match: 4. Germline CDR1 is ENHRY and CDR2 is SYGVKD. CDR3 length: 15 amino acids. CDR3 bases: TGTGCCATCAGTGCCCCGGACAGGGGCTCCTACGAGCAGTACTTC. The encoded protein is CAISAPDRGSYEQYF.

The chain is built from TRBV5-1 and TRBJ2-7, with D perhaps TRBD2 (5 bases). Germline values: CDR1 SGHRS, CDR2 YFSETQ. V was trimmed by 7 bases and J by 3 bases, leaving 14 bases between them. The CDR3 length is 13 residues. The CDR3: CASQSGRNYEQYF. CDR3 coding DNA: TGCGCCAGCCAATCGGGAAGGAACTACGAGCAGTACTTC.

This clone has only one observation. The chain links TRBV18 to TRBJ2-2; TRBD1 might be the D (6 bases). Germline loops: CDR1 KGHSH, CDR2 LQKENI. V was pared by 3 bases and J by 2 bases, with 13 bases between. CDR3 length equals 16 residues. CDR3 residues: CASSPRGGSNTGELFF. The CDR3, as DNA: TGTGCCAGCTCACCTCGAGGGGGATCAAACACCGGGGAGCTGTTTTTT.

The chain joins TRBV30 to TRBJ1-2; 7 bases are shared with TRBD1. CDR3 length: 12 residues. V trimming: 5 bases; J trimming: 5 bases; junction bases outside the gene matches: 5. Germline V CDR1 and CDR2: GTSNPN, SVGIG (reference sequence). CDR3: CAWGPGQYGYTF. CDR3 coding DNA: TGTGCCTGGGGGCCGGGACAGTATGGCTACACCTTC.

This chain uses TRBV11-2 with TRBJ2-2; D ambiguous. Trimming removed 6 bases from V and 2 bases from J, with 7 bases in between. The CDR3 spans 13 residues. The germline CDR1 and CDR2 sequences are SGHAT and FQNNGV. CDR3 region: CASSRVNTGELFF. CDR3 nucleotide sequence: TGTGCCAGCAGTCGTGTCAACACCGGGGAGCTGTTTTTT.

This clone was seen only once. The chain combines TRBV5-1 with TRBJ2-7, with 11 positions matching TRBD2. Trimming took 3 bases from V and 6 from J; bases not matched to a gene: 5. The V gene's germline CDR1 is SGHRS and CDR2 YFSETQ. This CDR3 has 14 amino acids. The CDR3: CASSSVTSGGEQYF. CDR3 DNA sequence: TGCGCCAGCAGCTCGGTTACTAGCGGGGGCGAGCAGTACTTC.